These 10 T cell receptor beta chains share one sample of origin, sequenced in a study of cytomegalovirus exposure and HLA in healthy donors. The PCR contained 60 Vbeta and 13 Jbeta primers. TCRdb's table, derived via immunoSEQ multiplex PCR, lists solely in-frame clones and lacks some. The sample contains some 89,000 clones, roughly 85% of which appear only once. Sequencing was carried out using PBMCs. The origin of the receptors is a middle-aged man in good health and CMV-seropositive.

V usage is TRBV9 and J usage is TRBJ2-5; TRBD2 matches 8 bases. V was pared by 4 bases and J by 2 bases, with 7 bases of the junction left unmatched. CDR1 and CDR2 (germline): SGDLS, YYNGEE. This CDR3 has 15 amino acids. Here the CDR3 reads CASSFSGATQETQYF. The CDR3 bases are TGTGCCAGCAGCTTTAGCGGGGCAACTCAAGAGACCCAGTACTTC.

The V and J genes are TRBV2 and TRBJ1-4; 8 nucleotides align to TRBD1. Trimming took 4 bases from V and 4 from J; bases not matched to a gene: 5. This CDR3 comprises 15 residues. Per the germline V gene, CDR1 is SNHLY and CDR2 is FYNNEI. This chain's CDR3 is CASSGTGQGNEKLFF. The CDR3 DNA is TGTGCCAGCAGTGGGACTGGACAGGGTAATGAAAAACTGTTTTTT.

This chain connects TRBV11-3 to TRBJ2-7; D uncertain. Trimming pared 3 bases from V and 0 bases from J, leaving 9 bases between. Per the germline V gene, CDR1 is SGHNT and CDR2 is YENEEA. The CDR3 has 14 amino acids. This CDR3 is CASSLSGNSYEQYF. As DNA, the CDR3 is TGTGCCAGCAGCTTGTCCGGTAACTCCTACGAGCAGTACTTC.

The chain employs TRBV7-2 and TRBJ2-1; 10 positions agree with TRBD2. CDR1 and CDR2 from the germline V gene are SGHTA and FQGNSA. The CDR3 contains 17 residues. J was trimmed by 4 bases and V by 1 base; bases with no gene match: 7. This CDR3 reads CASSLVATSGKYNEQFF. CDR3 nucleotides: TGTGCCAGCAGCTTAGTGGCTACTAGCGGGAAATACAATGAGCAGTTCTTC.

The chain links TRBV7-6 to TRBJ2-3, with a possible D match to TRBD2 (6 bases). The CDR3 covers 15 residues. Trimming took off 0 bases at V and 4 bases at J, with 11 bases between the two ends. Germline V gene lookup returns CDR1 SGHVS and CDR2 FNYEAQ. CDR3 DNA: TGTGCCAGCAGCTTAGCAAGGACTACACCAGATACGCAGTATTTT. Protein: CASSLARTTPDTQYF.

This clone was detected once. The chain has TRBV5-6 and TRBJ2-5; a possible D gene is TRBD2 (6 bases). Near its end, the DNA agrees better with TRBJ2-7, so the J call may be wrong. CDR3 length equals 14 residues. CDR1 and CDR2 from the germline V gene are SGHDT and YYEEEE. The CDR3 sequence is CASTSVASVDEQYF. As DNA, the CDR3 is TGTGCCAGCACCTCAGTGGCTAGCGTCGACGAGCAGTACTTC.

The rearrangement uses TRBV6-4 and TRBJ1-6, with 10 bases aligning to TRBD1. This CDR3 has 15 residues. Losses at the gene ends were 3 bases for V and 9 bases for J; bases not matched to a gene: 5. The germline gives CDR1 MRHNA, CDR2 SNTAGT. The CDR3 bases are TGTGCCAGCAGTGAAGGGACAGGGGTTGGTTCACCCCTCCACTTT. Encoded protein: CASSEGTGVGSPLHF.

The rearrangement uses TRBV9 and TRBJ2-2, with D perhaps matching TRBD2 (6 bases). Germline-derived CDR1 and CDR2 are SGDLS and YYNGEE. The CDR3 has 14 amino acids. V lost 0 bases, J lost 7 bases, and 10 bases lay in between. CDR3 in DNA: TGTGCCAGCAGCGTAGAACCCGGGGGCGGGGAGCTGTTTTTT. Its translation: CASSVEPGGGELFF.

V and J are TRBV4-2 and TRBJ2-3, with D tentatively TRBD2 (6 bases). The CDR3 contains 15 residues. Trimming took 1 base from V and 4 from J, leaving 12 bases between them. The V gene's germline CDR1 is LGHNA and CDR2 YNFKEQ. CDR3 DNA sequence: TGTGCCAGCAGCCAAGCGGGAGCGGTGCCAGATACGCAGTATTTT. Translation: CASSQAGAVPDTQYF.

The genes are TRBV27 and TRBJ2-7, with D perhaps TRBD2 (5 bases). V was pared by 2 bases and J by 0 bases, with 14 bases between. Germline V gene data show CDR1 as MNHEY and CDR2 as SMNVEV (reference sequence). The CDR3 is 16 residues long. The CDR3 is CASSLGVRADSYEQYF. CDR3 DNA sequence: TGTGCCAGCAGTTTAGGAGTGCGGGCGGACTCCTACGAGCAGTACTTC.